This entry describes one T cell receptor (beta chain). Its specificity is unknown. CD45RO-negative, CCR7-selected cells formed the naive CD8 fraction, which excluded terminally differentiated effector memory CD45RA+ cells. Researchers divided each subset's genomic DNA evenly across several immunoSEQ plates. Assay: immunoSEQ multiplex PCR; the TCRdb copy retains only in-frame clones and omits some. The repertoire holds just over 2,000,000 clones, with about 95% as singletons. These data come from a study of shared clonotypes between healthy human individuals. General observations from the study: Although depth was large, rarefaction showed that sequencing of the sorted subsets was incomplete. The diversity represented, both genetic and in exposure history, was limited by few donors.

The V gene lost 2 bases and the J gene lost 0 bases, with 4 bases spanning the gap. In germline, CDR1 is WSHSY, CDR2 SAAADI. There are 13 residues in the CDR3. The genes are TRBV10-2 and TRBJ1-1; no definite D call. Sample: naive CD8+ T cells sorted from blood. The origin of this receptor is a man aged 18 to 30 in good health. Written as DNA, the CDR3 is TGCGCCAGCAGTGAGATACTGAACACTGAAGCTTTCTTT. This encodes CASSEILNTEAFF.